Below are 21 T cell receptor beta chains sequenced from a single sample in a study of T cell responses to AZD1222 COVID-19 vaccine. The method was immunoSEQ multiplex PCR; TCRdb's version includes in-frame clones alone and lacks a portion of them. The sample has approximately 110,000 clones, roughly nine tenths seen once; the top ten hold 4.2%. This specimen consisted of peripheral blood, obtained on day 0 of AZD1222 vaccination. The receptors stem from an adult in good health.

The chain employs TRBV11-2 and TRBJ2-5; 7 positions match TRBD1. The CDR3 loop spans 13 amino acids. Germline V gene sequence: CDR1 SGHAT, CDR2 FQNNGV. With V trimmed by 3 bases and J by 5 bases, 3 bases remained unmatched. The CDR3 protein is CASSFTGEETQYF. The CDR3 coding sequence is TGTGCCAGCAGCTTCACAGGGGAGGAGACCCAGTACTTC.

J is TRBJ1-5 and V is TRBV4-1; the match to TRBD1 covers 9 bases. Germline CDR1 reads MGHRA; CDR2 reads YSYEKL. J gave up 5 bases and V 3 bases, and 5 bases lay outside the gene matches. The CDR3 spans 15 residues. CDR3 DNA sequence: TGCGCCAGCAGCCAGACCGGGACAGGGTATCAGCCCCAGCATTTT. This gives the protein CASSQTGTGYQPQHF.

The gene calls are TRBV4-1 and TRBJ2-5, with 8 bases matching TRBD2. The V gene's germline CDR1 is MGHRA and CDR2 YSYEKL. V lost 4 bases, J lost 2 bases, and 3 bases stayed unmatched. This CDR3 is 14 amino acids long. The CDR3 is CASSRLAIQETQYF. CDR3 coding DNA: TGCGCCAGCAGCCGACTAGCGATTCAAGAGACCCAGTACTTC.

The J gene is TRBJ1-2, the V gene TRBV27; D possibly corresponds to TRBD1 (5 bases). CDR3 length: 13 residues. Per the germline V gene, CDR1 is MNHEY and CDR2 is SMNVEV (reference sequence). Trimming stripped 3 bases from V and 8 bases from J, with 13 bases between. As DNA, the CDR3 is TGTGCCAGCAGTTTCCCTGAGGGGATAGGCTACACCTTC. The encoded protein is CASSFPEGIGYTF.

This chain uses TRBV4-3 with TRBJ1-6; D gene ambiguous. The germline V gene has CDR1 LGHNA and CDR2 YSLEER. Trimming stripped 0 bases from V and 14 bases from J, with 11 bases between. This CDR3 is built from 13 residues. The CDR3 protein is CASSQDWGASLHF. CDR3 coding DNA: TGCGCCAGCAGCCAAGATTGGGGAGCGTCCCTCCACTTT.

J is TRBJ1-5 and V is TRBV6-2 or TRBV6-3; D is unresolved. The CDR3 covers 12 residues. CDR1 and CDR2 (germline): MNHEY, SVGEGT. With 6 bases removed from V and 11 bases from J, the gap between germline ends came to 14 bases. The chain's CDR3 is CASSSLFSTQHF. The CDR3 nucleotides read TGTGCCAGCAGCTCCCTCTTCTCAACCCAGCATTTT.

The CDR3 sequence: CASSAPDRVSYEQYF. In nucleotides, the CDR3 is TGCGCCAGCAGCGCGCCTGACAGGGTCTCCTACGAGCAGTACTTC. The chain is built from TRBV5-1 and TRBJ2-7; TRBD1 aligns across 7 bases. Germline lookup yields CDR1 SGHRS and CDR2 YFSETQ. The CDR3 totals 15 residues. Trimming cost V 4 bases and J 0 bases; bases outside gene matches: 7.

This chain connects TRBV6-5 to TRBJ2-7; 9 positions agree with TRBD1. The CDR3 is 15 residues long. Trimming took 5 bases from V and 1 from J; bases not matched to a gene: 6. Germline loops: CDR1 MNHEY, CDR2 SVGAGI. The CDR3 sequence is CASSRTGQGSYEQYF. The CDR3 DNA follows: TGTGCCAGCAGTAGAACGGGACAGGGATCCTACGAGCAGTACTTC.

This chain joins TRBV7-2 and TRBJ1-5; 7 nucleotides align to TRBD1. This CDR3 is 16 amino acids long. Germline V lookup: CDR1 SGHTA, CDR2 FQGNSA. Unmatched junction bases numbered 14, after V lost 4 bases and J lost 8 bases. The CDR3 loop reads CASSSPRTGFSEPQHF. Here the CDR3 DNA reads TGTGCCAGCAGCTCCCCCCGGACAGGATTTTCGGAGCCCCAGCATTTT.

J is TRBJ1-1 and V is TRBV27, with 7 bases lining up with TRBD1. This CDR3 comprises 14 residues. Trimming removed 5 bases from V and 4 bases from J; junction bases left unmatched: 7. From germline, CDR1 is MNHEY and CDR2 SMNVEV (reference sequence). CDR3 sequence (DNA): TGTGCCAGCAGTGCCACCGGGACAGCCACTGAAGCTTTCTTT. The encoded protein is CASSATGTATEAFF.

The DNA of the CDR3 is TGTGCCAGCTTCCCGGGACAGGGGTATAGAAATGAGCAGTTCTTC. Translated, it gives CASFPGQGYRNEQFF. The V and J genes are TRBV27 and TRBJ2-1; 10 nucleotides agree with TRBD1. The germline V gene has CDR1 MNHEY and CDR2 SMNVEV (reference sequence). This CDR3 has 15 amino acids. With V trimmed by 8 bases and J by 7 bases, 11 bases remained unmatched.

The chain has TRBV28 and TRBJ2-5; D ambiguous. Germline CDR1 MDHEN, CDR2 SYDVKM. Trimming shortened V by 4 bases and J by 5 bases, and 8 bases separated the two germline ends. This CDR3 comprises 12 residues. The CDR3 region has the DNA TGTGCCAGCAGTTCGTCTGGCGAGACCCAGTACTTC. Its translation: CASSSSGETQYF.

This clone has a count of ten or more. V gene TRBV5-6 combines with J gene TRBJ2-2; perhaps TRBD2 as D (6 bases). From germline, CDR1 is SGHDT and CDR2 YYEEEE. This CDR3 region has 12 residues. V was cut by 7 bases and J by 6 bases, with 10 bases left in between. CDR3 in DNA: TGTGCCAGCGACCGGGGGTCCGGGGAGCTGTTTTTT. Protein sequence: CASDRGSGELFF.

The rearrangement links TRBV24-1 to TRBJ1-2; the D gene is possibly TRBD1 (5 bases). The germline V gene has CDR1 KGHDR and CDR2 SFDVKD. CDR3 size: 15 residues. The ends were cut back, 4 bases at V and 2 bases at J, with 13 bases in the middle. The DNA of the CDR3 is TGTGCCACCAGTGAAAGGGGAAAGGAGAACTATGGCTACACCTTC. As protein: CATSERGKENYGYTF.

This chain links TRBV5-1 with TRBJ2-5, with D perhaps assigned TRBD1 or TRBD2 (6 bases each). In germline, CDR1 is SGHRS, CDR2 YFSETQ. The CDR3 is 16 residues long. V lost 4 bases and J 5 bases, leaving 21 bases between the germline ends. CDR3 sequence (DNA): TGCGCCAGCAGCCCCTCCTCTCGGGGGCCGGGGGAGACCCAGTACTTC. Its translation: CASSPSSRGPGETQYF. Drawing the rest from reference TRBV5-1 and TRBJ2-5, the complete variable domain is KAGVTQTPRYLIKTRGQQVTLSCSPISGHRSVSWYQQTPGQGLQFLFEYFSETQRNKGNFPGRFSGRQFSNSRSEMNVSTLELGDSALYLCASSPSSRGPGETQYFGPGTRLLVL.

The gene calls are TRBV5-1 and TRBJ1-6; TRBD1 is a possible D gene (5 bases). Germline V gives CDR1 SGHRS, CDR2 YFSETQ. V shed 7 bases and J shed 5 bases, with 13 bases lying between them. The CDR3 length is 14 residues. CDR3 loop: CASRDGQNNSPLHF. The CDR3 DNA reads TGCGCCAGCCGGGACGGACAAAATAATTCACCCCTCCACTTT.

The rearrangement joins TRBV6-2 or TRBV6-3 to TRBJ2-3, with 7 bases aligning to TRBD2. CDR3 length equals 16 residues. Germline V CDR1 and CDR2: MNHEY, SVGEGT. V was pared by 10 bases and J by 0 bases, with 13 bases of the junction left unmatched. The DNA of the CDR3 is TGTGCCATCACCCCGCTAGCGGCTTCTAGCACAGATACGCAGTATTTT. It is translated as CAITPLAASSTDTQYF.

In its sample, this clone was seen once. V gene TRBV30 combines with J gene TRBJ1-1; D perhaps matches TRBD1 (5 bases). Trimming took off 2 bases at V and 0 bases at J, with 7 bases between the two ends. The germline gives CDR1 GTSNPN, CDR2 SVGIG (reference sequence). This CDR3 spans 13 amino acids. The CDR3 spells CAWSPGLNTEAFF. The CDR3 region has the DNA TGTGCCTGGAGTCCGGGACTGAACACTGAAGCTTTCTTT.

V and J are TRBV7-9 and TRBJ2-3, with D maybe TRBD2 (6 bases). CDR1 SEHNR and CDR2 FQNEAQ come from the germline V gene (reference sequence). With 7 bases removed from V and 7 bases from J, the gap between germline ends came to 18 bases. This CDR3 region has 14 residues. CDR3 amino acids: CASTPGGYDNTQYF. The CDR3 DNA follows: TGTGCCAGCACACCTGGAGGGTACGACAATACGCAGTATTTT.

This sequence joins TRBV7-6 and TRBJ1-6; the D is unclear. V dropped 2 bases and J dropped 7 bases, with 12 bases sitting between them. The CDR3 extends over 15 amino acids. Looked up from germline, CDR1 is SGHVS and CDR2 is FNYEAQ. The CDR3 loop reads CASSLQNADNSPLHF. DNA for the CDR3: TGTGCCAGCAGCTTACAAAACGCGGACAATTCACCCCTCCACTTT.

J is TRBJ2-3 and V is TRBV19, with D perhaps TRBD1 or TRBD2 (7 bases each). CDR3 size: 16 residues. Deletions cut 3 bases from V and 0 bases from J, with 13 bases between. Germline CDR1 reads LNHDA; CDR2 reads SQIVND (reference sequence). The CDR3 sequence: CASSIQGGASTDTQYF. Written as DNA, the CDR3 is TGTGCCAGTAGTATTCAGGGGGGGGCTAGCACAGATACGCAGTATTTT.